Following are 16 T cell receptor beta chains from one sample sequenced in a study of CD8+CD57+ T cells in acquired aplastic anemia. Profiling that covered TCR beta VDJ and CDR3 relied on genomic DNA as its template. One entry per CDR3 protein results from TCRdb running MiXCR on the reads. The sample comprises 150,000 to 200,000 distinct CDR3 sequences, about 60% of which are singletons, and under 50% rests with the top ten. The material sequenced was sorted CD4+, CD8+, or CD8+CD57+ T cells (not recorded which) from PBMCs. The receptors were sampled from a human donor in good health.

This clonotype came up once. In this CDR3 the conserved last residue, phenylalanine or tryptophan, is missing, so a read error is likely. The chain carries TRBV7-9 and TRBJ1-3; D unclear. The CDR3 has 14 amino acids. Looked up from germline, CDR1 is SEHNR and CDR2 is FQNEAQ (reference sequence). With 5 bases removed from V and 0 bases from J, the gap between germline ends came to 8 bases. The chain's CDR3 is CASSAPSSGNTIYV. CDR3 sequence (DNA): TGTGCCAGCAGCGCCCCGAGCTCTGGAAACACCATATATGTG.

As regards this clonotype: A clone one base away is much larger, so this may be a read error. This chain joins TRBV7-8 and TRBJ2-1; D may be TRBD1 or TRBD2 (6 bases each). V was pared by 2 bases and J by 7 bases, with 15 bases between. Germline V gene lookup returns CDR1 SGHVS and CDR2 FQNEAQ. The CDR3 is made up of 15 amino acids. CDR3 loop: CASSLRGVPANEQFF. As DNA, the CDR3 is TGTGCCAGCAGCTTAAGGGGGGTGCCGGCGAATGAGCAGTTCTTC.

The chain couples TRBV2 to TRBJ2-7; 7 positions match TRBD1. Germline CDR1 and CDR2: SNHLY and FYNNEI. V lost 8 bases to trimming and J lost 5 bases; unmatched junction nucleotides: 12. The CDR3 length is 14 residues. CDR3: CASSPGGRSHEQYF. DNA of the CDR3: TGTGCCAGCTCACCAGGGGGACGGTCCCACGAGCAGTACTTC.

The rearrangement uses TRBV19 and TRBJ1-1; D uncertain. CDR3 length: 15 residues. Germline V gene lookup returns CDR1 LNHDA and CDR2 SQIVND (reference sequence). Trimming stripped 3 bases from V and 5 bases from J, with 16 bases between. CDR3 nucleotides: TGTGCCAGTAGTATGGGGAGAACCGGGGAGACTGAAGCTTTCTTT. This gives the protein CASSMGRTGETEAFF.

The CDR3 DNA reads TGTGCCAGCAGCCTCTACCAGGGACTAGCGGGGGGGCAGACAGATACGCAGTATTTT. As protein: CASSLYQGLAGGQTDTQYF. The chain recombines TRBV7-6 with TRBJ2-3, with 16 bases lining up with TRBD2. Germline CDR1 is SGHVS and CDR2 is FNYEAQ. V was clipped by 5 bases and J by 3 bases; unmatched bases: 11. The CDR3 is 19 residues long.

This chain uses TRBV24-1 with TRBJ2-3; TRBD1 matches at 10 bases. The CDR3 consists of 18 residues. Germline CDR1 and CDR2: KGHDR and SFDVKD. The J segment lost 4 bases and the V segment lost 5 bases, leaving 14 bases of the junction unmatched. CDR3 in amino acids: CATSARPGQGVGSDTQYF. CDR3 nucleotide sequence: TGTGCCACCAGTGCCCGCCCTGGACAGGGGGTTGGTTCAGATACGCAGTATTTT.

The chain links TRBV10-1 to TRBJ2-7; D is unresolved. Germline CDR1 is WNHNN and CDR2 is SYGVQD (reference sequence). The V end was cut by 7 bases, the J end by 0 bases, with 10 bases between. CDR3 length: 13 residues. This CDR3 reads CASKGSPSYEQYF. The CDR3 DNA reads TGCGCCAGCAAAGGTTCCCCCTCCTACGAGCAGTACTTC.

This clonotype was observed once. The V call is TRBV9, the J call TRBJ2-1; D not resolved. Germline values: CDR1 SGDLS, CDR2 YYNGEE. The V gene lost 0 bases and the J gene lost 8 bases, with 6 bases spanning the gap. The CDR3 has 12 residues. Here the CDR3 reads CASSVGGYEQFF. The CDR3 bases are TGTGCCAGCAGCGTAGGGGGTTATGAGCAGTTCTTC.

The chain employs TRBV20-1 and TRBJ2-3; D possibly uses TRBD1 or TRBD2 (5 bases each). The CDR3 is 13 residues long. Per germline, CDR1 DFQATT and CDR2 SNEGSKA (reference sequence). V was pared by 5 bases and J by 1 base, with 10 bases between. CDR3 in amino acids: CSAEGQRTDTQYF. The CDR3 DNA reads as TGCAGTGCTGAGGGGCAACGCACAGATACGCAGTATTTT.

Note on this clonotype: An end of the junction does not agree with germline; a read error may underlie this. The chain's CDR3 is CASSDYDTPAF. CDR3 DNA sequence: TGTGCCAGCAGTGATTACGACACCCCTGCTTTT. The chain employs TRBV2 and TRBJ1-5, with unresolved D. Per germline, CDR1 SNHLY and CDR2 FYNNEI. The CDR3 is made up of 11 amino acids. Together with reference TRBV2 and TRBJ1-5, the CDR3 gives the full variable domain: EPEVTQTPSHQVTQMGQEVILRCVPISNHLYFYWYRQILGQKVEFLVSFYNNEISEKSEIFDDQFSVERPDGSNFTLKIRSTKLEDSAMYFCASSDYDTPAFGDGTRLSIL.

CDR3 nucleotide sequence: TGTGCCAGCAAGATGTCAGCGAATACCTACGAGCAGTACTTC. It yields the protein CASKMSANTYEQYF. J is TRBJ2-1 and V is TRBV7-9; D remains unclear. Judging by the DNA end, TRBJ2-7 fits better; the J call may be wrong. The CDR3 spans 14 residues. Per the germline V gene, CDR1 is SEHNR and CDR2 is FQNEAQ (reference sequence).

As to this clonotype: A read error may produce the germline difference seen at one junction end. The genes are TRBV10-3 and TRBJ1-1, with D maybe TRBD1 (5 bases). CDR3 length: 15 residues. The germline gives CDR1 ENHRY, CDR2 SYGVKD. The CDR3, as DNA: TGTGCTATCACCGGGGACGCCGTCGTGGGCACTGAAGCTTTCTTT. It yields the protein CAITGDAVVGTEAFF.

The V gene is TRBV15, the J gene TRBJ2-7; 8 bases are shared with TRBD1. V was clipped by 5 bases and J by 7 bases; unmatched bases: 16. Germline-derived CDR1 and CDR2 are LNHNV and YYDKDF (reference sequence). There are 16 residues in the CDR3. The CDR3 DNA sequence: TGTGCCACCAGCCCCAACCCGGGACAGGTTGGTCGGGAGCAGTACTTC. Residues: CATSPNPGQVGREQYF.

V usage is TRBV7-3 and J usage is TRBJ2-7; 9 bases map to TRBD1. Losses at the gene ends were 4 bases for V and 6 bases for J; bases not matched to a gene: 1. Looked up from germline, CDR1 is SGHTA and CDR2 is FQGTGA. The CDR3 extends over 12 amino acids. The CDR3 region is CASSWDRVEQYF. CDR3 nucleotides: TGTGCCAGCAGCTGGGACAGGGTCGAGCAGTACTTC.

This clonotype occurred a few times. The V call is TRBV9, the J call TRBJ2-7; 8 positions match TRBD2. This CDR3 is built from 13 residues. Germline lookup yields CDR1 SGDLS and CDR2 YYNGEE. V trimming: 0 bases; J trimming: 5 bases; junction bases outside the gene matches: 1. CDR3 residues: CASSVAGGHEQYF. Written as DNA, the CDR3 is TGTGCCAGCAGCGTAGCGGGAGGGCACGAGCAGTACTTC.

This clonotype is a singleton in its sample. This chain joins TRBV20-1 and TRBJ1-2; D gene ambiguous. V gave up 6 bases and J gave up 3 bases, with 8 bases separating them. The CDR3 spans 11 residues. Germline-derived CDR1 and CDR2 are DFQATT and SNEGSKA (reference sequence). CDR3 in amino acids: CSAAWYYGYTF. The CDR3 bases are TGCAGTGCAGCATGGTACTATGGCTACACCTTC.